This is a list of T cell receptor beta chains from one sample in a study of blood T cell repertoires in COVID-19. Some clones are missing from TCRdb's copy, which holds only in-frame ones; the method was immunoSEQ multiplex PCR. This table has 490,000 or so clones, roughly 90% appearing once. The specimen sequenced was PBMCs or T cells enriched from blood (not recorded which). The receptors were sampled from a woman between 40 and 50 years old who had recovered from COVID-19. CDR3s include the opening cysteine and the closing phenylalanine or tryptophan. A D gene is named only where the DNA matches it firmly. A row's size may be missing; if present it is once, few, many or a size class.

cdr3_aa | cdr3_nt | d_call | clone_size | v_call | cdr3_length | j_call
CASRPDRADNSPLHF | TGTGCCAGCAGGCCGGACAGGGCAGATAATTCACCCCTCCACTTT | TRBD1 | NA | TRBV2 | 15 | TRBJ1-6
CASSLSGRGETQYF | TGTGCCAGCAGTCTTAGCGGGAGAGGAGAGACCCAGTACTTC | TRBD2 | NA | TRBV6-6 | 14 | TRBJ2-5
CAISEWASGSNTGELFF | TGTGCCATCAGTGAGTGGGCTAGCGGGAGTAACACCGGGGAGCTGTTTTTT | TRBD2 | NA | TRBV10-3 | 17 | TRBJ2-2
CATKGVAGNTIYF | TGTGCCACCAAGGGGGTAGCTGGAAACACCATATATTTT | NA | NA | TRBV19 | 13 | TRBJ1-3
CASSLQGGESPLHF | TGTGCCAGCAGCTTGCAGGGGGGTGAATCACCCCTCCACTTT | TRBD1 | NA | TRBV7-9 | 14 | TRBJ1-6
CASSISQYDGYTF | TGTGCCAGTAGTATAAGTCAGTACGATGGCTACACCTTC | NA | NA | TRBV19 | 13 | TRBJ1-2
CASRRSGRASGELFF | TGCGCCAGCAGAAGAAGCGGGAGGGCCTCCGGGGAGCTGTTTTTT | TRBD2 | few | TRBV10-2 | 15 | TRBJ2-2
CASSQSRSHEQYF | TGTGCCAGCTCCCAAAGTAGATCACACGAGCAGTACTTC | NA | NA | TRBV18 | 13 | TRBJ2-7
CASSDGTGSIEEQYF | TGCGCCAGCAGTGATGGTACAGGGAGTATAGAAGAGCAGTACTTC | NA | NA | TRBV10-1 | 15 | TRBJ2-7
CSIWTGGLNIQYF | TGCAGCATATGGACAGGGGGCTTAAACATTCAGTACTTC | TRBD1 | NA | TRBV29-1 | 13 | TRBJ2-4
CASSLSAGTSGDYNEQFF | TGTGCCAGCAGTTTATCGGCCGGGACTAGCGGGGATTACAATGAGCAGTTCTTC | TRBD2 | NA | TRBV27 | 18 | TRBJ2-1
CASSSRLAGGAYNEQFF | TGCGCCAGCAGCTCCCGACTAGCGGGAGGCGCCTACAATGAGCAGTTCTTC | TRBD2 | NA | TRBV4-3 | 17 | TRBJ2-1
CASSLGTNRGQYF | TGTGCCAGCAGCTTAGGGACCAATCGAGGGCAGTACTTC | NA | NA | TRBV13 | 13 | TRBJ2-7
CASSLEAAFKGVQYF | TGTGCCAGCAGCTTGGAGGCGGCCTTCAAAGGTGTCCAGTACTTC | NA | NA | TRBV5-8 | 15 | TRBJ2-5
CASSMGQLAGQETQYF | TGTGCCAGCAGCATGGGGCAACTAGCGGGACAAGAGACCCAGTACTTC | TRBD2 | NA | TRBV5-4 | 16 | TRBJ2-5
CASRNRDRRCTGELFF | TGTGCCAGCAGGAACCGGGACAGGCGATGCACCGGGGAGCTGTTTTTT | TRBD1 | NA | TRBV3-1/TRBV3-2 | 16 | TRBJ2-2
CASSLAQGAAYNEQFF | TGTGCCAGCAGCTTAGCGCAGGGGGCGGCTTACAATGAGCAGTTCTTC | TRBD1 | NA | TRBV7-2 | 16 | TRBJ2-1
CASSLLGGDSPLHF | TGTGCCAGCAGTCTGCTCGGGGGGGATTCACCCCTCCACTTT | NA | few | TRBV27 | 14 | TRBJ1-6
CASSPPQHLNTGELFF | TGTGCCAGCAGTCCCCCACAGCACCTTAACACCGGGGAGCTGTTTTTT | NA | NA | TRBV5-6 | 16 | TRBJ2-2
CASRVNSNQPQHF | TGCGCCAGCAGGGTTAACAGTAATCAGCCCCAGCATTTT | NA | few | TRBV10-2 | 13 | TRBJ1-5
CASSPLDSYYGYTF | TGTGCCAGCTCACCCTTGGACTCTTACTATGGCTACACCTTC | NA | NA | TRBV18 | 14 | TRBJ1-2
CAISETGQADNTEAFF | TGTGCCATCAGTGAGACGGGACAGGCTGACAACACTGAAGCTTTCTTT | TRBD1 | NA | TRBV10-3 | 16 | TRBJ1-1
CASSDSGLAGYNEQFF | TGTGCCAGCAGTGACTCAGGACTAGCGGGATACAATGAGCAGTTCTTC | TRBD2 | NA | TRBV6-4 | 16 | TRBJ2-1
CASSYVPGQGDYGYTF | TGTGCCAGCAGCTATGTACCGGGACAGGGGGACTATGGCTACACCTTC | TRBD1 | NA | TRBV13 | 16 | TRBJ1-2
CASSLVRETTDTQYF | TGTGCCAGCAGCTTGGTGCGGGAGACCACAGATACGCAGTATTTT | TRBD2 | once | TRBV7-2 | 15 | TRBJ2-3
CASSFSSTDTQYF | TGTGCCAGCAGCTTTTCAAGCACAGATACGCAGTATTTT | NA | NA | TRBV5-4 | 13 | TRBJ2-3
CASSRIQGPNYGYTF | TGTGCCAGCAGCCGGATACAGGGACCTAACTATGGCTACACCTTC | NA | NA | TRBV7-2 | 15 | TRBJ1-2
CASAVQVPTGELFF | TGTGCCAGCGCCGTCCAGGTTCCTACCGGGGAGCTGTTTTTT | NA | NA | TRBV6-5 | 14 | TRBJ2-2
CASSIVAGAGDTQYF | TGTGCCAGTAGTATCGTTGCGGGAGCAGGGGATACGCAGTATTTT | TRBD2 | NA | TRBV19 | 15 | TRBJ2-3
CATTAGTGDYQYF | TGTGCCACCACTGCCGGGACAGGGGATTATCAGTACTTC | TRBD1 | NA | TRBV7-2 | 13 | TRBJ2-4
CASSMGRGHSAGELFF | TGTGCCAGTAGTATGGGGCGAGGTCACTCGGCCGGGGAGCTGTTTTTT | NA | NA | TRBV19 | 16 | TRBJ2-2
CASSWGGGYTDTQYF | TGCGCCAGCAGCTGGGGGGGCGGTTACACAGATACGCAGTATTTT | NA | NA | TRBV5-1 | 15 | TRBJ2-3
CASSSTAPKPNGYTF | TGTGCCAGCAGCTCGACAGCCCCCAAGCCTAATGGCTACACCTTC | NA | NA | TRBV7-2 | 15 | TRBJ1-2
CASSRAGTAKETQYF | TGTGCCAGCAGTCGAGCCGGGACAGCTAAAGAGACCCAGTACTTC | TRBD1 | NA | TRBV6-2/TRBV6-3 | 15 | TRBJ2-5
CASSSAGAGYTF | TGCGCCAGCAGCTCCGCGGGAGCCGGCTACACCTTC | NA | few | TRBV4-3 | 12 | TRBJ1-2
CASSFSTGVGTF | TGTGCCAGCAGCTTTTCCACAGGGGTAGGCACCTTC | TRBD1 | NA | TRBV11-2 | 12 | TRBJ1-2
CASSFDWSSYNSPLHF | TGCGCCAGCAGCTTCGACTGGAGCTCCTATAATTCACCCCTCCACTTT | NA | few | TRBV5-1 | 16 | TRBJ1-6
CASSLRQLQETQYF | TGTGCCAGCAGCTTGCGACAGCTACAAGAGACCCAGTACTTC | NA | NA | TRBV7-2 | 14 | TRBJ2-5
CASSMGQGALGYTF | TGCGCCAGCAGCATGGGCCAGGGGGCGCTTGGCTACACCTTC | TRBD1 | NA | TRBV5-1 | 14 | TRBJ1-2
CASSPADGASGYTF | TGTGCCAGCTCCCCGGCTGATGGAGCTTCTGGCTACACCTTC | NA | NA | TRBV18 | 14 | TRBJ1-2
CASSRGTDSNQPQHF | TGTGCCAGCAGCCGCGGGACGGATAGCAATCAGCCCCAGCATTTT | NA | NA | TRBV4-2 | 15 | TRBJ1-5
CASSRTSGSSYNEQFF | TGTGCCAGCAGTCGAACTAGCGGGAGTTCCTACAATGAGCAGTTCTTC | TRBD2 | NA | TRBV7-2 | 16 | TRBJ2-1
CASSEEPGQENEAFF | TGCGCCAGCAGCGAAGAACCGGGACAGGAGAATGAAGCTTTCTTT | TRBD1 | NA | TRBV4-1 | 15 | TRBJ1-1
CASSYYAGGHNEQFF | TGTGCCAGCAGTTACTATGCGGGAGGCCACAATGAGCAGTTCTTC | TRBD2 | NA | TRBV6-5 | 15 | TRBJ2-1
CASRGRGTGELFF | TGTGCCAGCAGGGGCAGGGGCACCGGGGAGCTGTTTTTT | NA | NA | TRBV9 | 13 | TRBJ2-2
CASGSQGGRGYTF | TGTGCTAGTGGCTCTCAGGGGGGCCGTGGCTACACCTTC | TRBD1 | NA | TRBV12-5 | 13 | TRBJ1-2
CASSRASGTTYEQYF | TGTGCCAGCAGCCGGGCGAGCGGGACCACCTACGAGCAGTACTTC | TRBD2 | once | TRBV11-3 | 15 | TRBJ2-7
CASSPQAGQGYEQYF | TGTGCCAGCTCACCACAAGCGGGACAAGGCTACGAGCAGTACTTC | NA | NA | TRBV18 | 15 | TRBJ2-7
CASSLTGTGLEQYF | TGTGCCAGCAGTCTTACCGGGACAGGGTTAGAGCAGTACTTC | TRBD1 | NA | TRBV6-5 | 14 | TRBJ2-7
CSAYIQGRDGGYTF | TGCAGCGCGTACATACAGGGGCGGGATGGTGGCTACACCTTC | TRBD1 | NA | TRBV29-1 | 14 | TRBJ1-2
CASSLNIWTGEKLFF | TGTGCCAGCAGCTTAAATATTTGGACAGGTGAAAAACTGTTTTTT | TRBD1 | NA | TRBV11-2 | 15 | TRBJ1-4
CASSQGSGPQPQHF | TGCGCCAGCAGCCAAGGATCAGGGCCTCAGCCCCAGCATTTT | NA | NA | TRBV4-1 | 14 | TRBJ1-5
CASSARLAVNTGELFF | TGTGCCAGCAGCGCCAGACTAGCGGTGAACACCGGGGAGCTGTTTTTT | TRBD2 | NA | TRBV9 | 16 | TRBJ2-2
CSVSTTGSSYNEQFF | TGCAGCGTATCAACTACAGGGAGCTCCTACAATGAGCAGTTCTTC | NA | NA | TRBV29-1 | 15 | TRBJ2-1
CASTIGRYDDEQFF | TGCGCCAGCACCATTGGGCGTTACGATGACGAGCAGTTCTTC | NA | NA | TRBV5-1 | 14 | TRBJ2-1